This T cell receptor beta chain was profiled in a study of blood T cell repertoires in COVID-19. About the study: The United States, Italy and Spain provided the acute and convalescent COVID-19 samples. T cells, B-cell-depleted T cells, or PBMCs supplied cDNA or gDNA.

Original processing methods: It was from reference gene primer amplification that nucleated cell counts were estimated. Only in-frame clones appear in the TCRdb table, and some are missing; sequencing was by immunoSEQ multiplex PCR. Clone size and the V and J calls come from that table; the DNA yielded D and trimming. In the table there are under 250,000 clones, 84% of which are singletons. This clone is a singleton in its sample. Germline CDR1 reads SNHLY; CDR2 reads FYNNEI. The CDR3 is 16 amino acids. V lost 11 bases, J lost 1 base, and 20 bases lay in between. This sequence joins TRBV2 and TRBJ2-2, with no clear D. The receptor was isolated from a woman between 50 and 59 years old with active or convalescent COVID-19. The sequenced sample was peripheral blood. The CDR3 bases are TGTGCCTCCGTCAGCGAAGCCCTCGAGAACACCGGGGAGCTGTTTTTT. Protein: CASVSEALENTGELFF.